This is a list of T cell receptor beta chains from one sample in a study of blood T cells in healthy people across ages. TCRdb re-called the 5' RACE reads through MiXCR, storing one row per CDR3 protein. The sample has about 940,000 distinct CDR3 sequences, approximately 49% seen once. The specimen sequenced was blood. The receptors derive from a man aged 25 to 40 in good health. Each CDR3 is given with its conserved first and last residue. The D gene is left open where the match is weak. A clone size is listed for some rows: how often the clone was seen (once, few, many), or a class if it is expanded.

V,J,D,size,CDR3,DNA
TRBV7-2,TRBJ2-1,.,few,CASSLSPVLPSYNEQFF,TGTGCCAGCAGCTTATCACCGGTCCTCCCCTCCTACAATGAGCAGTTCTTC
TRBV5-1,TRBJ1-2,TRBD1,.,CASNQGVGGYTF,TGCGCCAGCAATCAGGGGGTCGGCGGCTACACCTTC
TRBV7-3,TRBJ2-1,TRBD2,.,CASRSAGADEQFF,TGTGCCAGCAGATCCGCGGGAGCTGATGAGCAGTTCTTC
TRBV6-1,TRBJ2-7,.,few,CASSDTDGLSYEQYF,TGTGCCAGCAGTGACACGGACGGGCTGTCCTACGAGCAGTACTTC
TRBV4-3,TRBJ2-3,TRBD2,.,CASSQDRIASGGTDTQYF,TGCGCCAGCAGCCAAGATCGAATAGCTAGCGGGGGCACAGATACGCAGTATTTT
TRBV29-1,TRBJ2-7,.,many,CSVHLFDSPYEQYF,TGCAGCGTCCACTTATTCGACAGTCCCTACGAGCAGTACTTC
TRBV9,TRBJ2-1,.,.,CASSEALIGNEQFF,TGTGCCAGCAGCGAGGCCCTCATTGGTAATGAGCAGTTCTTC
TRBV7-2,TRBJ2-1,TRBD2,.,CASSLQSGGDNEQFF,TGTGCCAGCAGCTTACAGAGCGGGGGGGACAATGAGCAGTTCTTC
TRBV6-2/TRBV6-3,TRBJ2-5,.,.,CASITDRSETQYF,TGTGCCAGCATAACCGACCGATCCGAGACCCAGTACTTC
TRBV29-1,TRBJ2-5,.,many,CSVEDGGGETQYF,TGCAGCGTTGAAGATGGAGGGGGGGAGACCCAGTACTTC
TRBV18,TRBJ1-1,.,few,CASSPNQGGVEAFF,TGTGCCAGCTCACCGAACCAAGGGGGGGTTGAAGCTTTCTTT
TRBV11-3,TRBJ2-5,.,few,CASSLERGLYQETQYF,TGTGCCAGCAGCTTAGAACGGGGACTGTACCAAGAGACCCAGTACTTC
TRBV5-1,TRBJ1-4,.,.,CASSFLGENEKLFF,TGCGCCAGCAGCTTTTTGGGAGAGAATGAAAAACTGTTTTTT
TRBV7-9,TRBJ2-5,.,.,CASSQQTGAGEQYF,TGTGCCAGCAGCCAACAAACAGGGGCGGGGGAGCAGTACTTC
TRBV20-1,TRBJ2-1,TRBD1,.,CSAETGVGHEQFF,TGCAGTGCTGAGACAGGGGTAGGGCATGAGCAGTTCTTC
TRBV20-1,TRBJ2-7,.,few,CSAKGGPYEQYF,TGCAGTGCTAAGGGGGGACCCTACGAGCAGTACTTC
TRBV27,TRBJ1-2,TRBD1,.,CASSGQGWIDGYTF,TGTGCCAGCAGTGGACAGGGGTGGATTGATGGCTACACCTTC
TRBV6-5,TRBJ2-4,.,few,CASSTTRGDLAKNIQYF,TGTGCCAGCAGTACTACTCGTGGGGACCTAGCCAAAAACATTCAGTACTTC
TRBV6-5,TRBJ1-4,.,.,CASSPLQGGLEKLFF,TGTGCCAGCAGTCCCCTCCAGGGAGGTCTAGAAAAACTGTTTTTT
TRBV6-2/TRBV6-3,TRBJ1-2,.,.,CASSSGHTNYDYTF,TGTGCCAGCAGTTCGGGACATACTAACTATGACTACACCTTC
TRBV29-1,TRBJ2-7,TRBD1,.,CSVVFRGHYEQYF,TGCAGCGTTGTATTTAGGGGGCACTACGAGCAGTACTTC
TRBV29-1,TRBJ1-5,.,.,CSVEITAGGPQHF,TGCAGCGTTGAAATCACCGCCGGGGGGCCCCAGCATTTT
TRBV6-5,TRBJ1-1,.,.,CASADPRVNTEAFF,TGTGCCAGCGCCGACCCTCGGGTGAACACTGAAGCTTTCTTT
TRBV2,TRBJ2-2,.,few,CASSEVRRNTGELFF,TGTGCCAGCAGTGAAGTCAGGCGAAACACCGGGGAGCTGTTTTTT
TRBV4-1,TRBJ2-3,TRBD2,.,CASSQDLQGGADTQYF,TGTGCCAGCAGCCAAGATCTCCAGGGAGGGGCAGATACGCAGTATTTT
TRBV28,TRBJ1-2,.,few,CASRGHYYGYTF,TGTGCCAGCAGGGGACACTACTATGGCTACACCTTC